This TCR beta chain was profiled in a study of shared clonotypes between healthy human individuals. Libraries were prepared by immunoSEQ multiplex PCR; TCRdb keeps only in-frame clonotypes and omits some of them. This table holds approximately 810,000 clones, more than 85% found once. The table lists this clone with a count of one. Positively selected for CCR7, the CD45RO-negative cells used as naive CD8 cells excluded terminally differentiated effector memory CD45RA+ cells. This CDR3 is 14 amino acids long. Germline CDR1 is KGHSH and CDR2 is LQKENI. Trimming took off 0 bases at V and 3 bases at J, with 9 bases between the two ends.

The chain employs TRBV18 and TRBJ2-7; either TRBD1 or TRBD2 may supply D (5 bases each). This TCR derives from a man aged 25 to 40 in good health. Sequencing used naive CD8+ T cells sorted from blood. The CDR3 sequence is CASSPPRGFYEQYF. The CDR3 coding sequence is TGTGCCAGCTCACCACCGAGGGGTTTCTACGAGCAGTACTTC. Filled out from reference TRBV18 and TRBJ2-7, the complete variable domain reads NAGVMQNPRHLVRRRGQEARLRCSPMKGHSHVYWYRQLPEEGLKFMVYLQKENIIDESGMPKERFSAEFPKEGPSILRIQQVVRGDSAAYFCASSPPRGFYEQYFGPGTRLTVT.